This record concerns one T cell receptor (beta chain) sequence. This specimen belongs to a study of T cell responses to AZD1222 COVID-19 vaccine. On the study more broadly: Both about-4-week and about-12-week second-dose recipients were combined.

The germline CDR1 and CDR2 sequences are KGHDR and SFDVKD. The V segment lost 2 bases and the J segment 3 bases; nucleotides outside the gene matches: 4. The CDR3 runs to 15 residues. Sequencing was performed with immunoSEQ multiplex PCR; in TCRdb, only in-frame clones are kept and a portion is missing. This sample has about 130,000 clones, with about 82% found just once. This TCR came from an adult in good health. The specimen was peripheral blood, collected on day 0 of AZD1222 vaccination. V usage is TRBV24-1 and J usage is TRBJ2-3; 7 bases are shared with TRBD1. For the CDR3, the DNA is TGTGCCACCAGTGATTGGACAGGAGCTACAGATACGCAGTATTTT. This gives the protein CATSDWTGATDTQYF.